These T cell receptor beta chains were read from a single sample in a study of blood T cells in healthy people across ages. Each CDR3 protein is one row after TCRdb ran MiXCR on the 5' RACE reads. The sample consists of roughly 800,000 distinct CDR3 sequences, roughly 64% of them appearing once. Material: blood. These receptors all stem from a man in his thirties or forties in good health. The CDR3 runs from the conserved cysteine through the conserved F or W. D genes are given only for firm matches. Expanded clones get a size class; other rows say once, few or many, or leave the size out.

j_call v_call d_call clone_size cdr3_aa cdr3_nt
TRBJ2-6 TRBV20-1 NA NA CSAGDQHSGANVLTF TGCAGTGCTGGCGATCAACACTCTGGGGCCAACGTCCTGACTTTC
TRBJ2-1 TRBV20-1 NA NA CSASRQVNTRLAFYNEQFF TGCAGTGCTTCTAGACAGGTGAATACTCGATTGGCTTTCTACAATGAGCAGTTCTTC
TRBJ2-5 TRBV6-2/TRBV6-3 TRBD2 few CASGLAGNQETQYF TGTGCCAGCGGACTAGCGGGAAACCAAGAGACCCAGTACTTC
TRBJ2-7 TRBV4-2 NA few CASSQDLGDHEQYF TGTGCCAGCAGCCAAGATCTGGGGGACCACGAGCAGTACTTC
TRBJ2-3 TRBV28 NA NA CASSPRQAGTDTQYF TGTGCCAGCAGCCCCAGACAGGCGGGTACAGATACGCAGTATTTT
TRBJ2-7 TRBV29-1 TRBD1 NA CSVDQGDSYEQYF TGCAGCGTTGATCAGGGGGACTCCTACGAGCAGTACTTC
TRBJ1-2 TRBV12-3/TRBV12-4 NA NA CASSFGDRGYTF TGTGCCAGCAGTTTTGGTGATAGGGGCTACACCTTC
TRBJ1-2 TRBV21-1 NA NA CASRTKDRARDGYTF TGTGCCAGCAGGACTAAGGACAGGGCACGAGATGGCTACACCTTC
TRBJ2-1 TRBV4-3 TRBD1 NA CASSHEETGGNEQFF TGCGCCAGCAGCCACGAAGAAACAGGGGGGAATGAGCAGTTCTTC
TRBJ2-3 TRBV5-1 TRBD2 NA CASSFATSGSPTDTQYF TGCGCCAGCAGCTTCGCGACTAGCGGGAGTCCAACAGATACGCAGTATTTT
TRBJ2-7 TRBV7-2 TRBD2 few CASSSTGTSFYEQYF TGTGCCAGCAGCTCCACCGGGACTAGTTTCTACGAGCAGTACTTC
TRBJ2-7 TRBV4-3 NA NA CASSQDVGGGYEQYF TGCGCCAGCAGCCAAGATGTAGGGGGGGGTTACGAGCAGTACTTC
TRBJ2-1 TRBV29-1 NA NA CSVDRSEQFF TGCAGCGTTGACCGAAGTGAGCAGTTCTTC
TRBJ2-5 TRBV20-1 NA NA CSFPAGNQETQYF TGCAGTTTTCCAGCAGGGAACCAAGAGACCCAGTACTTC
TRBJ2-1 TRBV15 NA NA CATSADPGSYNEQFF TGTGCCACCAGCGCAGATCCGGGCTCCTACAATGAGCAGTTCTTC
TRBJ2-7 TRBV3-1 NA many CASSRPGHEQYF TGTGCCAGCAGCCGGCCGGGCCACGAGCAGTACTTC